At least ten counts were recorded for the clone carrying this TCR beta chain. Its antigen is undetermined. Germline CDR1 is SGHAT and CDR2 is FQNNGV. Germline trimming cut 3 bases from V and 7 bases from J; bases unmatched to any gene: 4. The CDR3 length is 14 residues. The data stem from a study of T cells in Graves' hyperthyroidism and ophthalmopathy. As for the study in general: Any treatment followed the collection of peripheral blood at initial diagnosis.

The source material, RNA transcripts, was used to amplify TCR beta CDR3 regions. The study used the HTBI primer set for a first-round RT-PCR of the TCR CDR3. TCRdb used MiXCR to reprocess the multiplex PCR reads, holding one entry per CDR3 protein. The data hold around 380,000 distinct CDR3 sequences, with about 13% observed a single time. PBMCs were sourced from about 10 ml fresh peripheral blood. Findings and limits, study-wide: Before onset, ophthalmopathy was predicted by the model a median around 6.2 months earlier. Blood held most thyroid clonotypes expanded above 0.001 frequency.

This receptor was taken from a man aged 25 to 40 with Graves' hyperthyroidism that later progressed to Graves' ophthalmopathy. The J gene is TRBJ1-4, the V gene TRBV11-2, with TRBD1 matching over 8 bases. The sequenced sample consisted of blood. The CDR3 loop is CASSLTGDSEKLFF. CDR3 sequence (DNA): TGTGCCAGCAGCTTGACAGGGGATAGTGAAAAACTGTTTTTT.